The text below deals with one T cell receptor beta chain. Antigen: not known. The method was immunoSEQ multiplex PCR; TCRdb's version includes in-frame clones alone and lacks a portion of them. The repertoire consists of 1,500,000 or so clones, with 98% occurring once and the leading ten covering around 0.38%. This CDR3 has 15 amino acids. In germline, CDR1 is MDHEN, CDR2 SYDVKM. With 5 bases removed from V and 0 bases from J, the gap between germline ends came to 13 bases. CD45RA-negative memory and CD45RA+ naive subsets were split from the CD4+ cells. This sample was included in a study of shared clonotypes between healthy human individuals. Background on the study: The cohort had two women and three men, ages 18 to 49. Study-level points and caveats: Some clonotypes were shared by all four sorted-subset donors, while others were not shared. The non-shared ones had lower generation probabilities than the shared ones.

Sequencing was done on a sample of naive CD4+ T cells sorted from blood. Subset in this sample: CD45RA+ positively selected. The gene calls are TRBV28 and TRBJ1-2; TRBD1 is a possible D gene (6 bases). The receptor was isolated from a man aged 25-40 years in good health. CDR3 region: CASSPSDRTNYGYTF. CDR3 coding DNA: TGTGCCAGCAGTCCAAGCGACAGGACTAACTATGGCTACACCTTC.